A single sample gave rise to the 8 T cell receptor beta chains below, sequenced in a study of blood T cell repertoires in COVID-19. Only in-frame clones appear in the TCRdb table, and some are missing; sequencing was by immunoSEQ multiplex PCR. The sample records about 240,000 clones, 80% to 85% being singletons. Sequencing input: peripheral blood. Source of these receptors: a woman aged 55-70 years with active or convalescent COVID-19.

This chain connects TRBV12-3 or TRBV12-4 to TRBJ1-2; the D is unclear. Trimming cost V 3 bases and J 6 bases, with 8 bases left between them. This CDR3 has 12 residues. The CDR3 spells CASSFWLHGYTF. CDR3 nucleotide sequence: TGTGCCAGCAGTTTTTGGCTCCATGGCTACACCTTC.

V gene TRBV7-6 combines with J gene TRBJ1-3; no reliable D call. V was shortened by 5 bases and J by 2 bases, with 13 bases between the two germline ends. CDR3 length: 15 residues. Per germline, CDR1 SGHVS and CDR2 FNYEAQ. The CDR3 DNA sequence: TGTGCCAGCAGCGCTAGGTCCACCCCTGGAAACACCATATATTTT. Its protein is CASSARSTPGNTIYF.

V gene TRBV5-1 combines with J gene TRBJ1-1, with a weak D call TRBD1 (6 bases). Germline lookup yields CDR1 SGHRS and CDR2 YFSETQ. The CDR3 is 13 amino acids. Trimming pared 4 bases from V and 5 bases from J, leaving 12 bases between. CDR3: CASSPQGWTEAFF. The CDR3 DNA is TGCGCCAGCAGCCCCCAGGGGTGGACTGAAGCTTTCTTT.

The chain couples TRBV4-1 to TRBJ2-1; TRBD2 matches 9 bases. Unmatched junction bases numbered 2, after V lost 1 base and J lost 1 base. Per the germline V gene, CDR1 is MGHRA and CDR2 is YSYEKL. The CDR3 sequence is 16 residues long. The DNA of the CDR3 is TGCGCCAGCAGCCAAGGCCTAGCGGGGTCCTACAATGAGCAGTTCTTC. Amino acids: CASSQGLAGSYNEQFF.

This chain joins TRBV11-3 and TRBJ1-1; possible D gene TRBD1, 6 bases. The ends were cut back, 1 base at V and 8 bases at J, with 8 bases in the middle. CDR3 length: 12 amino acids. The V gene's germline CDR1 is SGHNT and CDR2 YENEEA. CDR3: CASSLVQGEAFF. DNA of the CDR3: TGTGCCAGCAGCTTAGTGCAGGGGGAAGCTTTCTTT.

J is TRBJ2-7 and V is TRBV2, with TRBD2 identical over 11 bases. V gave up 9 bases and J gave up 2 bases; unmatched junction bases: 9. From germline, CDR1 is SNHLY and CDR2 FYNNEI. The CDR3 loop spans 15 amino acids. This CDR3 reads CASKPGLAVTYEQYF. The CDR3 coding sequence is TGTGCCAGTAAACCGGGACTAGCGGTGACCTACGAGCAGTACTTC. Combining the CDR3 with reference TRBV2 and TRBJ2-7 gives the whole variable domain EPEVTQTPSHQVTQMGQEVILRCVPISNHLYFYWYRQILGQKVEFLVSFYNNEISEKSEIFDDQFSVERPDGSNFTLKIRSTKLEDSAMYFCASKPGLAVTYEQYFGPGTRLTVT.

The chain has TRBV5-1 and TRBJ1-5, with TRBD1 as a possible D gene (5 bases). The CDR3 sequence is 16 residues long. Trimming took 5 bases from V and 9 from J, leaving 24 bases between them. CDR1 and CDR2 (germline): SGHRS, YFSETQ. The CDR3 sequence is CASRDYAGSGSGPQHF. CDR3 DNA: TGCGCCAGCAGGGATTATGCAGGGTCAGGTTCGGGGCCCCAGCATTTT.

CDR3 in amino acids: CASSFRVEGEKLFF. The CDR3 DNA is TGTGCCAGCAGCTTCAGGGTGGAGGGTGAAAAACTGTTTTTT. The chain combines TRBV7-9 with TRBJ1-4, with TRBD1 as a possible D gene (5 bases). From germline, CDR1 is SEHNR and CDR2 FQNEAQ (reference sequence). This CDR3 has 14 amino acids. V lost 3 bases and J lost 7, with 12 bases in between.